This TCR beta chain was sequenced during a study of blood T cell repertoires in COVID-19. Study details: Specimens from acute and convalescent COVID-19 originated in the United States, Italy and Spain. From T cells, B-cell-depleted T cells, or PBMCs came the material, which was cDNA or gDNA.

Original handling: Reference gene primer amplification in the assay estimated nucleated cell counts. The repertoire was sequenced with immunoSEQ multiplex PCR; TCRdb's copy has only in-frame clones and lacks some. That table is the source of V, J and clone size, and D and trimming were worked out from the DNA. The sample consists of around 200,000 clones, around 84% of them appearing once. V was trimmed by 4 bases and J by 0 bases, leaving 10 bases between them. The CDR3 is 14 residues long. Germline lookup yields CDR1 SGHRS and CDR2 YFSETQ. Sequencing was performed on peripheral blood. This chain connects TRBV5-1 to TRBJ1-2; no reliable D call. This sequence originates from a man aged 45-65 years with acute or convalescent COVID-19. In DNA, the CDR3 is TGCGCCAGCAGCCCTGACGGGACTAACTATGGCTACACCTTC. Translating it yields CASSPDGTNYGYTF.